This TCR beta chain was identified in a study of human T cells and chemical hapten exposure. This clonotype was recorded only once. CDR3 length: 18 residues. Losses at the gene ends were 3 bases for V and 0 bases for J; bases not matched to a gene: 10. The germline gives CDR1 GTSNPN, CDR2 SVGIG (reference sequence). Unfractionated whole blood yielded total RNA. Library construction involved attaching unique molecular identifiers to individual cDNA molecules, which allowed quantitative, reproducible TCR counting. In the authors' methods: Across samples, TCR counts had a median of about 92,000 and ranged from roughly 20,000 to 690,600. TCRdb passed the 5' RACE reads through MiXCR, listing each CDR3 protein once. The V and J calls and clone size are TCRdb's, not the authors'. The sample has 100,000 to 120,000 distinct CDR3 sequences, approximately 19% seen once.

The origin of this receptor is a human donor in good health. The V gene is TRBV30, the J gene TRBJ2-2; 10 nucleotides match TRBD2. The CDR3 loop is CAWRGGLAGEPNTGELFF. Here the CDR3 DNA reads TGTGCCTGGAGGGGCGGTCTAGCGGGAGAGCCGAACACCGGGGAGCTGTTTTTT.